These T cell receptor beta chains were read from a single sample in a study of blood T cell repertoires in COVID-19. Assay: immunoSEQ multiplex PCR; the TCRdb copy retains only in-frame clones and omits some. The sample yields about 400,000 clones, 89% seen once. The source material was peripheral blood. The receptors stem from a middle-aged man with acute or convalescent COVID-19. CDR3s include the opening cysteine and the closing phenylalanine or tryptophan. Fields, in order: clone size, D gene, J gene, V gene, CDR3 protein, CDR3 DNA. A D gene is named only where the DNA matches it firmly. Clone size is given for some rows only: seen once, a few or many times, or a class if the clone is expanded.

. . TRBJ1-4 TRBV15 CATSRELINEKLFF TGTGCCACCAGCAGAGAACTGATCAATGAAAAACTGTTTTTT
. . TRBJ1-5 TRBV9 CASARGWNQPQHF TGTGCCAGCGCCAGGGGTTGGAATCAGCCCCAGCATTTT
. . TRBJ1-1 TRBV4-1 CASSFRRGANTEAFF TGCGCCAGCAGCTTTCGGAGGGGAGCGAACACTGAAGCTTTCTTT
. . TRBJ1-5 TRBV2 CASSEGVTGGYSNQPQHF TGTGCCAGCAGTGAAGGGGTGACAGGCGGTTATAGCAATCAGCCCCAGCATTTT
. TRBD1 TRBJ2-1 TRBV6-1 CASSEGGQGGEEQFF TGTGCCAGCAGCGAAGGGGGACAGGGGGGCGAGGAGCAGTTCTTC
once . TRBJ1-1 TRBV3-1/TRBV3-2 CASSRGDGRSIPFF TGTGCCAGCAGCCGAGGGGACGGGAGATCCATACCTTTCTTT
. . TRBJ2-3 TRBV15 CATSRDPGGQVDTQYF TGTGCCACCAGCAGAGATCCCGGGGGGCAAGTAGATACGCAGTATTTT
. TRBD1 TRBJ1-4 TRBV11-3 CASQGAGNEKLFF TGTGCCAGCCAGGGGGCAGGTAATGAAAAACTGTTTTTT
. . TRBJ2-3 TRBV6-6 CASSYMRVTSTDTQYF TGTGCCAGCAGTTATATGAGGGTGACTAGCACAGATACGCAGTATTTT
. . TRBJ1-5 TRBV15 CATSRWGLPGIYSNQPQHF TGTGCCACCAGCAGATGGGGGCTCCCCGGGATATATAGCAATCAGCCCCAGCATTTT
. . TRBJ1-1 TRBV7-3 CASSLGGRGTEAFF TGTGCCAGCAGCTTAGGAGGTCGAGGGACTGAAGCTTTCTTT
. TRBD1 TRBJ2-3 TRBV12-5 CASGLGQGFGTDTQYF TGTGCTAGTGGTCTCGGACAGGGATTCGGCACAGATACGCAGTATTTT
. . TRBJ1-1 TRBV4-3 CASSQDMGEVKAFF TGCGCCAGCAGCCAAGATATGGGGGAGGTAAAAGCTTTCTTT
once TRBD1 TRBJ2-5 TRBV30 CAWSTGTGQETQYF TGTGCCTGGAGTACCGGGACAGGGCAAGAGACCCAGTACTTC
. TRBD1 TRBJ1-1 TRBV27 CASKGANTEAFF TGTGCCAGCAAGGGGGCAAACACTGAAGCTTTCTTT
. . TRBJ2-1 TRBV5-6 CASSLFRAGSYNEQFF TGTGCCAGCAGCTTGTTTCGGGCGGGGTCATACAATGAGCAGTTCTTC
. TRBD2 TRBJ2-7 TRBV28 CASISREGFRNEQYF TGTGCCAGCATTTCTAGGGAGGGGTTCAGGAACGAGCAGTACTTC
. . TRBJ1-2 TRBV14 CASSQGVLDYGYTF TGTGCCAGCAGCCAAGGCGTTTTAGACTATGGCTACACCTTC
. TRBD1 TRBJ2-2 TRBV11-3 CASSLPPGVGGVRRGELFF TGTGCCAGCAGCTTACCCCCTGGGGTAGGGGGCGTTAGGAGGGGGGAGCTGTTTTTT
. TRBD1 TRBJ1-2 TRBV6-5 CASSYQRRDRRGGYTF TGTGCCAGCAGTTACCAACGCCGGGACAGGAGGGGTGGCTACACCTTC
. . TRBJ1-1 TRBV25-1 CASSELANLNTEAFF TGTGCCAGCAGTGAATTGGCCAATCTGAACACTGAAGCTTTCTTT
. TRBD1 TRBJ2-7 TRBV18 CASSPRTGDGEQYF TGTGCCAGCTCACCAAGGACAGGGGATGGGGAGCAGTACTTC
. TRBD1 TRBJ1-2 TRBV30 CANQTGGRYGYTF TGTGCCAATCAGACAGGGGGTCGCTATGGCTACACCTTC
. . TRBJ1-2 TRBV6-1 CASSETTVYGYTF TGTGCCAGCAGTGAAACGACAGTCTATGGCTACACCTTC
. . TRBJ2-2 TRBV10-1 CASSESQASGELFF TGCGCCAGCAGTGAGAGTCAGGCGTCCGGGGAGCTGTTTTTT
once . TRBJ2-1 TRBV15 CATSRPPGALIVHEQFF TGTGCCACCAGCAGACCTCCTGGGGCGCTTATAGTCCATGAGCAGTTCTTC
. TRBD1 TRBJ1-2 TRBV28 CASNWDRVSGYTF TGTGCCAGCAATTGGGACAGGGTCTCTGGCTACACCTTC
. . TRBJ1-4 TRBV10-3 CATAGGMGEKLFF TGTGCCACCGCCGGGGGGATGGGTGAAAAACTGTTTTTT
. . TRBJ1-4 TRBV28 CASSLGTSGGKLFF TGTGCCAGCAGTCTTGGGACAAGCGGTGGAAAACTGTTTTTT
. TRBD2 TRBJ2-7 TRBV5-1 CASSPREGTTYEQYF TGCGCCAGCAGCCCCAGGGAGGGGACTACCTACGAGCAGTACTTC
many TRBD2 TRBJ2-1 TRBV11-2 CASRRTSGGSLYNEQFF TGTGCCAGCAGAAGGACTAGCGGGGGATCTCTTTACAATGAGCAGTTCTTC
. . TRBJ1-2 TRBV24-1 CATSRGPRGYGYTF TGTGCCACCAGCAGGGGTCCTCGAGGCTATGGCTACACCTTC
. . TRBJ2-1 TRBV9 CASSGSGNSYNEQFF TGTGCCAGCAGCGGTAGCGGCAACTCCTACAATGAGCAGTTCTTC
. . TRBJ2-1 TRBV5-1 CASSFPRHEQFF TGCGCCAGCAGCTTTCCCCGTCATGAGCAGTTCTTC
few . TRBJ1-4 TRBV3-1/TRBV3-2 CASSPTRGGEKLFF TGTGCCAGCAGCCCCACTCGGGGGGGCGAAAAACTGTTTTTT
. TRBD2 TRBJ2-3 TRBV7-3 CASSLPQLAGGYKQDTQYF TGTGCCAGCAGCTTACCCCAACTAGCGGGGGGGTATAAACAAGATACGCAGTATTTT
. TRBD1 TRBJ2-1 TRBV4-1 CASSQDRGQGDEQFF TGCGCCAGCAGCCAAGACAGGGGGCAGGGCGATGAGCAGTTCTTC
. . TRBJ1-1 TRBV3-1/TRBV3-2 CASVDGEGTEAFF TGTGCCAGCGTAGATGGAGAGGGCACTGAAGCTTTCTTT
. TRBD2 TRBJ2-3 TRBV7-8 CASSLVSGGTDTQYF TGTGCCAGCAGCTTAGTCTCCGGGGGGACAGATACGCAGTATTTT
once TRBD1 TRBJ1-1 TRBV6-4 CASSTDRDTEAFF TGTGCCAGCAGTACGGACAGGGACACTGAAGCTTTCTTT
. TRBD2 TRBJ2-1 TRBV9 CASSFNLAGGIRNEQFF TGTGCCAGCAGCTTCAATCTAGCGGGAGGAATTAGGAATGAGCAGTTCTTC
. . TRBJ2-7 TRBV4-1 CASSPPTAASRSYEQYF TGCGCCAGCAGCCCACCCACTGCAGCTAGCAGATCCTACGAGCAGTACTTC
once . TRBJ2-1 TRBV2 CASRSVSAYNEQFF TGTGCCAGCAGATCGGTTAGCGCCTACAATGAGCAGTTCTTC
. . TRBJ2-7 TRBV6-5 CASRRGGGAYEQYF TGTGCCAGCCGCAGGGGCGGTGGGGCCTACGAGCAGTACTTC
. TRBD2 TRBJ2-5 TRBV28 CASNSGGRARETQYF TGTGCCAGCAATAGTGGCGGGAGGGCCAGGGAGACCCAGTACTTC
. . TRBJ2-7 TRBV19 CASSIANSYEQYF TGTGCCAGTAGTATTGCTAATTCCTACGAGCAGTACTTC
. TRBD1 TRBJ1-5 TRBV5-6 CASSSGTGGAGQPQHF TGTGCCAGCAGCTCCGGGACAGGGGGCGCCGGTCAGCCCCAGCATTTT
. TRBD2 TRBJ2-5 TRBV5-4 CASSLAGGAIGTQYF TGTGCCAGCAGCTTGGCCGGGGGGGCGATTGGGACCCAGTACTTC
. TRBD1 TRBJ1-2 TRBV5-6 CASSSDRGLYGYTF TGTGCCAGCAGCTCGGACAGGGGATTATATGGCTACACCTTC
. . TRBJ2-2 TRBV7-2 CASSQRRLDTGELFF TGTGCCAGCAGCCAAAGGAGGCTCGACACCGGGGAGCTGTTTTTT
. TRBD1 TRBJ2-1 TRBV19 CASRPGQGYNEQFF TGTGCCAGTAGGCCGGGACAGGGCTATAATGAGCAGTTCTTC
. TRBD2 TRBJ2-2 TRBV7-8 CASSERESYTGELFF TGTGCCAGCAGCGAGCGGGAGTCTTACACCGGGGAGCTGTTTTTT
once . TRBJ2-5 TRBV27 CASSPRSRGAQETQYF TGTGCCAGCAGTCCCCGCTCTCGGGGGGCCCAAGAGACCCAGTACTTC
once TRBD1 TRBJ1-1 TRBV9 CASSPWETGDAAYTEAFF TGTGCCAGCAGCCCCTGGGAGACAGGGGACGCCGCCTACACTGAAGCTTTCTTT
. TRBD1 TRBJ1-2 TRBV27 CASSRRTGGGYTF TGTGCCAGCAGTCGACGGACAGGGGGAGGCTACACCTTC
. . TRBJ1-5 TRBV10-3 CAISSGERGLKSQHF TGTGCCATCAGCTCCGGGGAGAGAGGGCTGAAGTCCCAGCATTTT
. TRBD1 TRBJ1-2 TRBV6-5 CASSRDRGRFGYTF TGTGCCAGCAGCCGAGACAGGGGGCGGTTTGGCTACACCTTC
. . TRBJ2-2 TRBV7-3 CASSPGAGGELFF TGTGCCAGCAGTCCAGGGGCGGGCGGGGAGCTGTTTTTT
. TRBD1 TRBJ2-5 TRBV19 CASSIPGQGQETQYF TGTGCCAGTAGTATACCCGGACAGGGTCAAGAGACCCAGTACTTC